Below, one TCR beta chain is given with its context. The V end was cut by 5 bases, the J end by 7 bases, with 24 bases between. The V gene's germline CDR1 is SGHTA and CDR2 FQGNSA. This CDR3 has 17 amino acids. MiXCR was run by TCRdb on the RT-PCR reads, yielding one entry per CDR3 protein. The sample contains roughly 700,000 distinct CDR3 sequences, approximately 15% of which appear only once. These data originate in a study of response to subunit inactivated influenza vaccine. J is TRBJ2-1 and V is TRBV7-2; maybe TRBD2 (6 bases). The source is a middle-aged man who received an inactivated influenza vaccine. Specimen: PBMCs from blood, collected approximately 15 days before vaccination. The CDR3 DNA reads as TGTGCCAGCAGCAAAGAACCAGGGTACGGGACTCGGAATGAGCAGTTCTTC. Its translation: CASSKEPGYGTRNEQFF.